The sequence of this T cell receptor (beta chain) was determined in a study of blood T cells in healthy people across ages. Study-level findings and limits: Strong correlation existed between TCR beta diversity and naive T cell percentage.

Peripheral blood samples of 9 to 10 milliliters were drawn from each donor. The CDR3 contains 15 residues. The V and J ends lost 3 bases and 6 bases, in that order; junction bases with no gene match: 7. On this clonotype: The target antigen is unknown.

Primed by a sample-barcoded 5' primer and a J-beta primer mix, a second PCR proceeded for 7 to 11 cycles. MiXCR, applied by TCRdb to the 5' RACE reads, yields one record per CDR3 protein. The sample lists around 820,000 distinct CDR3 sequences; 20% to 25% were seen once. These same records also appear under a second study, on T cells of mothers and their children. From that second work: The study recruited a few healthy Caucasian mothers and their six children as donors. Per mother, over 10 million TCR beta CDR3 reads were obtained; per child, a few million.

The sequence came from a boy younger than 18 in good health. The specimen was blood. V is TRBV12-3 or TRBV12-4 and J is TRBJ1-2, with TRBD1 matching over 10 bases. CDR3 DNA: TGTGCCAGCAGTTTGCTTTTTGGGACAGGGGATGGCTACACCTTC. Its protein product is CASSLLFGTGDGYTF.